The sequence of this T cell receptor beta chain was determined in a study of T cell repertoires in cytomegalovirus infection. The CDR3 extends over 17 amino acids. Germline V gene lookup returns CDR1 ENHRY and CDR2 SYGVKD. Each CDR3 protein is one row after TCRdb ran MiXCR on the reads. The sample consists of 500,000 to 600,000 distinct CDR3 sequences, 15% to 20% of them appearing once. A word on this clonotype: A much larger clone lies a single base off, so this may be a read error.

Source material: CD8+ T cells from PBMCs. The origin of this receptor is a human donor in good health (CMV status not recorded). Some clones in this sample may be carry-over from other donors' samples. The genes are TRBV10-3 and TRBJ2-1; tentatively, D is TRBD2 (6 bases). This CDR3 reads CAVSPESRLEFYNEQFF. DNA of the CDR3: TGTGCCGTCAGTCCTGAGTCTAGACTAGAGTTTTACAATGAGCAGTTCTTC.